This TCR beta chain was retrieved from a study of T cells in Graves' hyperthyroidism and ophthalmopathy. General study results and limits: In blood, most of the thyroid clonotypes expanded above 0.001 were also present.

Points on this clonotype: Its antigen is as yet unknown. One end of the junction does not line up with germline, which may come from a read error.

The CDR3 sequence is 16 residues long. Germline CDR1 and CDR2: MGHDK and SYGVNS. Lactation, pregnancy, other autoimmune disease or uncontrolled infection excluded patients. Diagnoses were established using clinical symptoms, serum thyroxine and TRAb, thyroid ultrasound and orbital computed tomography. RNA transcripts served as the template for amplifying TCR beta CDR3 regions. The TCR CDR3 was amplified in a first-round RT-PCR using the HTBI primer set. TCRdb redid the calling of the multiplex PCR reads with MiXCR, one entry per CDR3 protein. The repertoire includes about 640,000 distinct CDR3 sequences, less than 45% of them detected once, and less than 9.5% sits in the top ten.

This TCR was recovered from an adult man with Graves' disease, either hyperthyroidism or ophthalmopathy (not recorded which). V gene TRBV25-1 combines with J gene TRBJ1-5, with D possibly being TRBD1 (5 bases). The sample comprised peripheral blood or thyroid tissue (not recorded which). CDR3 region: CTSRVGGARSNQPQHF. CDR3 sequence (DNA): TGTACCAGCAGAGTAGGAGGGGCGAGAAGCAATCAGCCCCAGCATTTT.